This is a list of T cell receptor beta chains from one sample in a study of identical twins. A single record per CDR3 protein comes from TCRdb applying MiXCR to the 5' RACE reads. The sample carries over 600,000 distinct CDR3 sequences, around 20% recorded once. The same sample was also studied in work on T cells expressing NK-cell markers.

The sequenced material came from PBMCs. These receptors were obtained from a woman aged 18-29 years in good health. Both conserved end residues are part of each CDR3. A D gene is named only where the DNA matches it firmly. Clone sizes are given selectively: once, few, many, or a class where the clone is expanded.

v_gene: TRBV30
d_gene: -
j_gene: TRBJ1-1
abundance: -
CDR3aa: CAWSEDSTEAFF
CDR3nt: TGTGCCTGGAGTGAAGATAGTACTGAAGCTTTCTTT

v_gene: TRBV12-3/TRBV12-4
d_gene: -
j_gene: TRBJ2-7
abundance: many
CDR3aa: CASSFYPGVGEQYF
CDR3nt: TGTGCCAGCAGTTTCTACCCGGGAGTGGGCGAGCAGTACTTC

v_gene: TRBV5-6
d_gene: TRBD1
j_gene: TRBJ1-5
abundance: -
CDR3aa: CASSVRDRRNQPQHF
CDR3nt: TGTGCCAGCAGCGTCCGGGACAGGAGGAATCAGCCCCAGCATTTT

v_gene: TRBV29-1
d_gene: -
j_gene: TRBJ1-1
abundance: few
CDR3aa: CSVPLGTEAFF
CDR3nt: TGCAGCGTTCCCTTAGGAACTGAAGCTTTCTTT

v_gene: TRBV24-1
d_gene: -
j_gene: TRBJ2-1
abundance: -
CDR3aa: CATSYYNEQFF
CDR3nt: TGTGCCACCAGTTATTACAATGAGCAATTCTTC

v_gene: TRBV2
d_gene: TRBD1
j_gene: TRBJ2-3
abundance: -
CDR3aa: CASSNSQGQGADTQYF
CDR3nt: TGTGCCAGCAGCAACTCCCAGGGACAGGGGGCAGATACGCAGTATTTT

v_gene: TRBV12-5
d_gene: TRBD2
j_gene: TRBJ2-3
abundance: few
CDR3aa: CASGPGTSQSTDTQYF
CDR3nt: TGTGCTAGTGGTCCCGGGACTAGCCAAAGCACAGATACGCAGTATTTT

v_gene: TRBV12-3/TRBV12-4
d_gene: TRBD1
j_gene: TRBJ2-6
abundance: few
CDR3aa: CASRTQGVGRSGANVLTF
CDR3nt: TGTGCCAGCAGGACGCAGGGGGTGGGTCGCTCTGGGGCCAACGTCCTGACTTTC

v_gene: TRBV9
d_gene: TRBD1
j_gene: TRBJ2-2
abundance: -
CDR3aa: CASSPRGQSGTGELFF
CDR3nt: TGTGCCAGCAGCCCCCGGGGACAGTCCGGCACCGGGGAGCTGTTTTTT

v_gene: TRBV20-1
d_gene: TRBD1
j_gene: TRBJ1-5
abundance: -
CDR3aa: CSARKGTDNQPQHF
CDR3nt: TGCAGTGCTAGAAAGGGGACAGACAATCAGCCCCAGCATTTT

v_gene: TRBV11-2
d_gene: TRBD2
j_gene: TRBJ2-1
abundance: -
CDR3aa: CASSGRTSGGNEQFF
CDR3nt: TGTGCCAGCAGCGGCCGGACTAGCGGGGGTAATGAGCAGTTCTTC

v_gene: TRBV10-3
d_gene: -
j_gene: TRBJ2-7
abundance: few
CDR3aa: CAISEDRSRSYEQYF
CDR3nt: TGTGCCATCAGTGAGGACAGGAGCCGCTCCTACGAGCAGTACTTC

v_gene: TRBV6-1
d_gene: -
j_gene: TRBJ2-3
abundance: many
CDR3aa: CASASPGGTDTQYF
CDR3nt: TGTGCCAGCGCCAGCCCCGGTGGCACAGATACGCAGTATTTT

v_gene: TRBV6-5
d_gene: TRBD1
j_gene: TRBJ1-1
abundance: -
CDR3aa: CASSFGQGDEAFF
CDR3nt: TGTGCCAGCAGTTTTGGACAGGGGGATGAAGCTTTCTTT

v_gene: TRBV27
d_gene: -
j_gene: TRBJ2-1
abundance: -
CDR3aa: CASTFSYSGEQFF
CDR3nt: TGTGCCAGCACGTTTTCATACTCGGGTGAGCAGTTCTTC

v_gene: TRBV12-3/TRBV12-4
d_gene: TRBD1
j_gene: TRBJ2-2
abundance: few
CDR3aa: CASSEGQGLGTGELFF
CDR3nt: TGTGCCAGCAGCGAAGGACAGGGATTGGGCACCGGGGAGCTGTTTTTT

v_gene: TRBV6-1
d_gene: -
j_gene: TRBJ2-7
abundance: -
CDR3aa: CASSQGDMHSYEQYF
CDR3nt: TGTGCCAGCAGTCAAGGGGACATGCACTCCTACGAGCAGTACTTC

v_gene: TRBV5-5
d_gene: -
j_gene: TRBJ1-5
abundance: -
CDR3aa: CASSLGQGGSNQPQHF
CDR3nt: TGTGCCAGCAGCCTCGGACAAGGGGGAAGCAATCAGCCCCAGCATTTT

v_gene: TRBV11-3
d_gene: -
j_gene: TRBJ2-5
abundance: -
CDR3aa: CASSPGASAAQYF
CDR3nt: TGTGCCAGCAGCCCGGGGGCCTCCGCGGCCCAGTACTTC

v_gene: TRBV5-1
d_gene: TRBD2
j_gene: TRBJ2-7
abundance: -
CDR3aa: CASSLRGLRDYEQYF
CDR3nt: TGCGCCAGCAGCCTCCGGGGACTAAGGGACTACGAGCAGTACTTC

v_gene: TRBV30
d_gene: -
j_gene: TRBJ2-7
abundance: -
CDR3aa: CAWSWGPSYEQYF
CDR3nt: TGTGCCTGGAGTTGGGGCCCTTCCTACGAGCAGTACTTC

v_gene: TRBV20-1
d_gene: TRBD2
j_gene: TRBJ2-7
abundance: -
CDR3aa: CSARASGRYEQYF
CDR3nt: TGCAGTGCTAGGGCTAGCGGGAGGTACGAGCAGTACTTC

v_gene: TRBV7-2
d_gene: TRBD1
j_gene: TRBJ1-3
abundance: -
CDR3aa: CASSAGRTGTGNTIYF
CDR3nt: TGTGCCAGCAGCGCGGGACGGACAGGGACTGGAAACACCATATATTTT

v_gene: TRBV6-5
d_gene: TRBD2
j_gene: TRBJ2-1
abundance: few
CDR3aa: CASSYGSQTSGRAGEQFF
CDR3nt: TGTGCCAGCAGTTACGGATCCCAGACTAGCGGGAGGGCGGGCGAGCAGTTCTTC

v_gene: TRBV5-1
d_gene: -
j_gene: TRBJ1-5
abundance: few
CDR3aa: CASSLRGGDQPQHF
CDR3nt: TGCGCCAGCAGCTTGAGAGGGGGGGATCAGCCCCAGCATTTT

v_gene: TRBV7-9
d_gene: -
j_gene: TRBJ2-7
abundance: many
CDR3aa: CASSLSLEAWEQYF
CDR3nt: TGTGCCAGCAGCTTAAGTCTAGAGGCCTGGGAGCAGTACTTC

v_gene: TRBV20-1
d_gene: TRBD1
j_gene: TRBJ2-5
abundance: few
CDR3aa: CSARDGTVGETQYF
CDR3nt: TGCAGTGCTAGAGATGGGACAGTCGGGGAGACCCAGTACTTC

v_gene: TRBV7-2
d_gene: -
j_gene: TRBJ2-1
abundance: -
CDR3aa: CASRDGRGGNEQFF
CDR3nt: TGTGCCAGCAGGGATGGCAGGGGAGGGAATGAGCAGTTCTTC

v_gene: TRBV20-1
d_gene: TRBD2
j_gene: TRBJ2-5
abundance: -
CDR3aa: CSADVRGGAYQETQYF
CDR3nt: TGCAGTGCTGACGTCCGGGGGGGGGCGTACCAAGAGACCCAGTACTTC

v_gene: TRBV12-3/TRBV12-4
d_gene: TRBD1
j_gene: TRBJ2-1
abundance: few
CDR3aa: CASGPGTGGRDEQFF
CDR3nt: TGTGCCAGCGGCCCGGGGACAGGGGGCAGGGATGAGCAGTTCTTC

v_gene: TRBV7-2
d_gene: TRBD2
j_gene: TRBJ2-5
abundance: -
CDR3aa: CASSLTREIGETQYF
CDR3nt: TGTGCCAGCAGCTTAACGCGGGAGATCGGGGAGACCCAGTACTTC

v_gene: TRBV5-1
d_gene: -
j_gene: TRBJ2-1
abundance: -
CDR3aa: CASSLGQPYNEQFF
CDR3nt: TGCGCCAGCAGTCTAGGACAGCCTTACAATGAGCAGTTCTTC

v_gene: TRBV3-1
d_gene: -
j_gene: TRBJ1-1
abundance: -
CDR3aa: CASSQERLGAEAFF
CDR3nt: TGTGCCAGCAGCCAAGAACGACTGGGGGCTGAAGCTTTCTTT

v_gene: TRBV20-1
d_gene: -
j_gene: TRBJ1-5
abundance: few
CDR3aa: CSASGLINQPQHF
CDR3nt: TGCAGTGCTAGCGGGCTAATCAATCAGCCCCAGCATTTT

v_gene: TRBV9
d_gene: -
j_gene: TRBJ2-1
abundance: few
CDR3aa: CASSVVPDNEQFF
CDR3nt: TGTGCCAGCAGCGTAGTCCCGGACAATGAGCAGTTCTTC

v_gene: TRBV20-1
d_gene: TRBD1
j_gene: TRBJ2-7
abundance: many
CDR3aa: CSANRDRGNEQYF
CDR3nt: TGCAGTGCTAACCGGGACAGGGGTAACGAGCAGTACTTC

v_gene: TRBV10-3
d_gene: TRBD2
j_gene: TRBJ2-3
abundance: many
CDR3aa: CATTGTSGRAGLDTQYF
CDR3nt: TGTGCCACGACCGGGACTAGCGGGAGGGCCGGGTTAGATACGCAGTATTTT

v_gene: TRBV7-3
d_gene: -
j_gene: TRBJ2-1
abundance: many
CDR3aa: CASSTGMGHEQFF
CDR3nt: TGTGCCAGCAGCACCGGAATGGGGCATGAGCAGTTCTTC

v_gene: TRBV2
d_gene: -
j_gene: TRBJ2-1
abundance: -
CDR3aa: CASSPQGGRSYNEQFF
CDR3nt: TGTGCCAGCAGTCCTCAGGGCGGGCGGTCCTACAATGAGCAGTTCTTC

v_gene: TRBV7-7
d_gene: -
j_gene: TRBJ2-1
abundance: -
CDR3aa: CASSTAGGMDEQFF
CDR3nt: TGTGCCAGCAGCACTGCCGGGGGAATGGATGAGCAGTTCTTC

v_gene: TRBV5-1
d_gene: TRBD2
j_gene: TRBJ2-7
abundance: -
CDR3aa: CASSVLAGGSNYEQYF
CDR3nt: TGCGCCAGCAGCGTTTTAGCGGGAGGCTCTAACTACGAGCAGTACTTC

v_gene: TRBV11-1
d_gene: -
j_gene: TRBJ2-5
abundance: -
CDR3aa: CASSPGFTQETQYF
CDR3nt: TGTGCCAGCAGCCCCGGGTTCACGCAAGAGACCCAGTACTTC

v_gene: TRBV12-3/TRBV12-4
d_gene: -
j_gene: TRBJ2-1
abundance: -
CDR3aa: CASTRLGLEQFF
CDR3nt: TGTGCCAGCACAAGACTAGGACTTGAGCAGTTCTTC

v_gene: TRBV6-1
d_gene: -
j_gene: TRBJ2-1
abundance: few
CDR3aa: CASSNAGTDEQFF
CDR3nt: TGTGCCAGCAGTAACGCCGGGACCGATGAGCAGTTCTTC

v_gene: TRBV20-1
d_gene: TRBD2
j_gene: TRBJ2-1
abundance: -
CDR3aa: CSAQLAGGFEQFF
CDR3nt: TGCAGTGCGCAACTAGCGGGAGGCTTTGAGCAGTTCTTC

v_gene: TRBV5-6
d_gene: -
j_gene: TRBJ1-3
abundance: few
CDR3aa: CASSGPGTPSGNTIYF
CDR3nt: TGTGCCAGCAGTGGTCCCGGGACCCCCTCTGGAAACACCATATATTTT

v_gene: TRBV11-1
d_gene: -
j_gene: TRBJ2-1
abundance: -
CDR3aa: CAISLGYNEQFF
CDR3nt: TGTGCCATCTCGTTGGGGTACAATGAGCAGTTCTTC

v_gene: TRBV5-1
d_gene: TRBD1
j_gene: TRBJ1-4
abundance: few
CDR3aa: CASSIGTAQTNEKLFF
CDR3nt: TGCGCCAGCAGCATAGGGACAGCCCAAACTAATGAAAAACTGTTTTTT

v_gene: TRBV20-1
d_gene: TRBD2
j_gene: TRBJ2-5
abundance: -
CDR3aa: CSARAVAGGPRETQYF
CDR3nt: TGCAGTGCTAGAGCGGTAGCGGGGGGGCCCAGGGAGACCCAGTACTTC

v_gene: TRBV20-1
d_gene: TRBD1
j_gene: TRBJ1-2
abundance: -
CDR3aa: CSARAPDRVAYGYTF
CDR3nt: TGCAGTGCTAGAGCGCCCGACAGGGTGGCGTATGGCTACACCTTC

v_gene: TRBV5-1
d_gene: TRBD2
j_gene: TRBJ2-3
abundance: many
CDR3aa: CASSGKTSGRSDTQYF
CDR3nt: TGCGCCAGCAGCGGGAAGACTAGCGGGAGGAGTGATACGCAGTATTTT

v_gene: TRBV5-1
d_gene: TRBD1
j_gene: TRBJ2-7
abundance: few
CDR3aa: CASSTQGQGYEQYF
CDR3nt: TGCGCCAGCAGCACACAGGGACAGGGCTACGAGCAGTACTTC